Below, 4 T cell receptor beta chains from the same sample are listed, as sequenced in a study of identical twins (dated by TCRdb to 2016 to 2018). Library preparation used 5' RACE. Reads for this sample came from an Illumina HiSeq 2000. TCRdb ran its own pipeline on the public reads, namely fastp trimming at Q25 and MiXCR clone calling, and kept in-frame beta chains. Rows merge per CDR3 protein into single entries with the most common DNA and genes. This sample holds 400,000 to 550,000 distinct CDR3 sequences; approximately 24% were observed only once. The ten largest clones capture 2.9% of the sample. This same sample was also part of a study on T cells expressing NK-cell markers.

Sequenced: CD4+ T cells sorted from blood. The receptors originated from a woman aged 18-29 years in good health.

This clonotype was counted ten times or more. The rearrangement uses TRBV11-1 and TRBJ1-1; unclear D gene. Trimming shortened V by 0 bases and J by 7 bases, and 9 bases separated the two germline ends. Germline lookup yields CDR1 SGHAT and CDR2 FQDESV (reference sequence). The CDR3 runs 13 residues. The CDR3 DNA reads TGTGCCAGCAGCTTAGCGCGCGTTGGTGAAGCTTTCTTT. Protein sequence: CASSLARVGEAFF.

This clonotype has more than one count but fewer than ten. The chain couples TRBV4-3 to TRBJ2-5; D unresolved. Germline V CDR1 and CDR2: LGHNA, YSLEER. The CDR3 is 14 amino acids. With 1 base removed from V and 3 bases from J, the gap between germline ends came to 9 bases. The CDR3 region has the DNA TGCGCCAGCAGCCAAGGACAAAACGAAGAGACCCAGTACTTC. Amino acids: CASSQGQNEETQYF.

This chain links TRBV7-2 with TRBJ1-4, with D unclear. The CDR3 runs 16 residues. Germline CDR1 is SGHTA and CDR2 is FQGNSA. Trimming took 2 bases from V and 3 from J, leaving 13 bases between them. The CDR3 is CASSLSLSTSNEKLFF. The CDR3 nucleotides are TGTGCCAGCAGCTTAAGTCTGAGCACATCTAATGAAAAACTGTTTTTT.

The chain recombines TRBV30 with TRBJ1-1; D unclear. This CDR3 spans 11 amino acids. Germline lookup yields CDR1 GTSNPN and CDR2 SVGIG (reference sequence). The V end was cut by 1 base, the J end by 7 bases, with 7 bases between. CDR3 coding DNA: TGTGCCTGGAGTGGAACTGTTGAAGCTTTCTTT. It codes for CAWSGTVEAFF. Together with reference TRBV30 and TRBJ1-1, the CDR3 gives the full variable domain: SQTIHQWPATLVQPVGSPLSLECTVEGTSNPNLYWYRQAAGRGLQLLFYSVGIGQISSEVPQNLSASRPQDRQFILSSKKLLLSDSGFYLCAWSGTVEAFFGQGTRLTVV.